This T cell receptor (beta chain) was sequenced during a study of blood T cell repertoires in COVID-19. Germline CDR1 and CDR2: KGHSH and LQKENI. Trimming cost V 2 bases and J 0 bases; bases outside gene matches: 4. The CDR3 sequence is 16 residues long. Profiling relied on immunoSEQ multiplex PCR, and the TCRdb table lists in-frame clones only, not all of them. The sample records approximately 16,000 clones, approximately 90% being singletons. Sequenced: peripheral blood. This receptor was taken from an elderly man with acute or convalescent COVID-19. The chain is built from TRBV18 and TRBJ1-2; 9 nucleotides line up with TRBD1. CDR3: CASSPTGQGSNYGYTF. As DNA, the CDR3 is TGTGCCAGCTCACCAACGGGACAGGGCTCTAACTATGGCTACACCTTC.